This is a list of T cell receptor beta chains from one sample in a study of blood T cell repertoires in COVID-19. Data came from immunoSEQ multiplex PCR; TCRdb stores just in-frame clones and leaves some out. The sample lists 300,000 to 350,000 clones; 90% were seen once. The source material was peripheral blood. Receptors were obtained from a woman in her twenties or thirties with COVID-19, enrolled during active disease. Each CDR3 is given with its conserved first and last residue. A D gene is named only where the DNA matches it firmly. Size is omitted from some rows. Given values are once, few, many or a class for expanded clones.

j_call v_call clone_size d_call cdr3_aa cdr3_nt
TRBJ2-1 TRBV5-1 NA NA CATRGGVNEQFF TGCGCCACCAGGGGGGGAGTCAATGAGCAGTTCTTC
TRBJ1-2 TRBV27 NA TRBD1 CASSSTGYGYTF TGTGCCAGCAGTTCGACAGGGTATGGCTACACCTTC
TRBJ1-5 TRBV30 NA NA CAWGDRMGQPQHF TGTGCCTGGGGCGACAGAATGGGGCAGCCCCAGCATTTT
TRBJ1-1 TRBV10-3 NA NA CAISPGEGLNTEAFF TGTGCCATCTCACCGGGGGAGGGATTGAACACTGAAGCTTTCTTT
TRBJ1-2 TRBV6-5 NA NA CASSTSQGSAYGYTF TGTGCCAGCAGTACCTCGCAGGGGTCGGCCTATGGCTACACCTTC
TRBJ2-1 TRBV19 NA TRBD2 CASSMLTSGRGNEQFF TGTGCCAGTAGTATGCTCACTAGCGGGAGAGGGAATGAGCAGTTCTTC
TRBJ2-2 TRBV5-5 NA NA CASSSGWTPLTGELFF TGTGCCAGCAGCTCCGGATGGACTCCCTTGACCGGGGAGCTGTTTTTT
TRBJ2-7 TRBV7-2 few TRBD2 CASRATSGSYEQYF TGTGCCAGCAGAGCGACTAGCGGGAGTTACGAGCAGTACTTC
TRBJ1-5 TRBV30 NA TRBD1 CAWSPGGSGPQHF TGTGCCTGGAGCCCAGGGGGCTCAGGGCCCCAGCATTTT
TRBJ2-7 TRBV6-4 NA TRBD2 CASNRERAGCYEQYF TGTGCCAGCAATCGTGAGCGAGCGGGATGCTACGAGCAGTACTTC
TRBJ1-1 TRBV5-1 NA NA CASRLSVGNTEAFF TGCGCCAGCAGACTATCGGTTGGAAACACTGAAGCTTTCTTT
TRBJ2-1 TRBV11-3 NA TRBD2 CASSLVAGAPNEQFF TGTGCCAGCAGCTTAGTAGCGGGAGCCCCCAATGAGCAGTTCTTC
TRBJ1-1 TRBV28 NA NA CASSEGMNTEAFF TGTGCCAGCAGCGAGGGTATGAACACTGAAGCTTTCTTT
TRBJ1-1 TRBV4-3 few NA CASSQVQGVNTEAFF TGCGCCAGCAGCCAAGTCCAGGGCGTTAACACTGAAGCTTTCTTT
TRBJ2-7 TRBV28 NA NA CASSLYFYEQYF TGTGCCAGCAGTTTGTATTTCTACGAGCAGTACTTC
TRBJ1-1 TRBV5-8 NA NA CASSFWTLVNTEAFF TGTGCCAGCAGCTTCTGGACATTGGTGAACACTGAAGCTTTCTTT
TRBJ2-1 TRBV5-5 NA TRBD2 CASSSGLVEQFF TGTGCCAGCAGCTCGGGACTAGTCGAGCAGTTCTTC
TRBJ1-3 TRBV3-1/TRBV3-2 once NA CASSQIQRNTIYF TGTGCCAGCAGCCAAATACAGAGAAACACCATATATTTT
TRBJ1-1 TRBV5-1 NA TRBD1 CASSLGQGSDEAFF TGCGCCAGCAGCTTGGGACAGGGATCGGACGAAGCTTTCTTT
TRBJ2-1 TRBV4-3 NA TRBD2 CASSQAPLAGGLNEQFF TGCGCCAGCAGCCAAGCCCCACTAGCGGGAGGGCTTAATGAGCAGTTCTTC
TRBJ2-3 TRBV5-1 NA NA CASSSQEFDTQYF TGCGCCAGCAGCTCACAGGAATTTGATACGCAGTATTTT
TRBJ1-3 TRBV7-9 NA TRBD1 CASSHSGTGPNTIYF TGTGCCAGCAGCCATTCCGGGACAGGACCGAACACCATATATTTT
TRBJ1-6 TRBV3-1/TRBV3-2 NA NA CASSQGLPHSPLHF TGTGCCAGCAGCCAAGGGCTCCCCCATTCACCCCTCCACTTT
TRBJ2-1 TRBV14 NA NA CASSQADISSYNEQFF TGTGCCAGCAGCCAAGCCGATATTAGCTCCTACAATGAGCAGTTCTTC